This TCR beta chain stems from a study of T cell responses to AZD1222 COVID-19 vaccine. Notes on this clone: Its specificity is not known.

Findings of the study overall: Spike-spanning, vaccine-associated CD4 TCRs were dominant at 160-218 and 743-854.

The ends were cut back, 0 bases at V and 1 base at J, with 15 bases in the middle. Germline V gene sequence: CDR1 GTSNPN, CDR2 SVGIG (reference sequence). The CDR3 extends over 16 amino acids. The data were produced by immunoSEQ multiplex PCR, yet TCRdb's version contains in-frame clones alone and is incomplete. The sample records tens of thousands of clones, 85% to 90% being singletons. Here the sequenced sample was peripheral blood, taken on day 0 of AZD1222 vaccination. The chain is built from TRBV30 and TRBJ1-1, with D possibly TRBD1 on 5 matching bases. The origin of this receptor is an adult in good health. CDR3 sequence reads: CAWSVTPGLRNTEAFF. CDR3 sequence (DNA): TGTGCCTGGAGTGTAACTCCGGGACTGAGGAACACTGAAGCTTTCTTT.